This entry lists 3 T cell receptor beta chains sequenced from one sample in a study of identical twins. TCRdb re-called the 5' RACE reads with MiXCR, one entry per CDR3 protein. The sample lists about 240,000 distinct CDR3 sequences; roughly a tenth were seen once. Sequenced input: memory T cells sorted from blood. The receptors come from a man aged 50 to 59 in good health.

Many counts were recorded for this clonotype. This chain joins TRBV4-2 and TRBJ2-2; D is possibly TRBD2 (5 bases). Germline-derived CDR1 and CDR2 are LGHNA and YNFKEQ. The CDR3 extends over 16 amino acids. The V end was cut by 0 bases, the J end by 6 bases, with 14 bases between. The CDR3 DNA reads TGTGCCAGCAGCCAAGAAGCGATAGCGAGGTCCGGGGAGCTGTTTTTT. Translated: CASSQEAIARSGELFF.

In this sample, this clonotype turned up many times. This chain uses TRBV4-2 with TRBJ1-4, with 7 positions matching TRBD1. Germline V gene lookup returns CDR1 LGHNA and CDR2 YNFKEQ. This CDR3 has 16 amino acids. V trimming: 1 base; J trimming: 4 bases; junction bases outside the gene matches: 6. The CDR3 sequence is CASSQVRAGGNEKLFF. The CDR3 DNA is TGTGCCAGCAGCCAAGTTCGTGCAGGGGGTAATGAAAAACTGTTTTTT.

In this sample, this clonotype turned up many times. The V gene is TRBV5-6, the J gene TRBJ2-7; D call uncertain. The CDR3 sequence is 12 residues long. With 4 bases removed from V and 2 bases from J, the gap between germline ends came to 7 bases. Germline V gene lookup returns CDR1 SGHDT and CDR2 YYEEEE. Written as DNA, the CDR3 is TGTGCCAGCAGCGCATCAGCCTACGAGCAGTACTTC. Its protein product is CASSASAYEQYF.